This entry lists 3 T cell receptor beta chains sequenced from one sample in a study of T cells in Graves' hyperthyroidism and ophthalmopathy. What was amplified from RNA transcripts were TCR beta CDR3 regions. RT-PCR in the first round (using the HTBI primer set) targeted the TCR CDR3. From the multiplex PCR reads, TCRdb called clonotypes with MiXCR, one entry per CDR3 protein. The sample yields hundreds of thousands of distinct CDR3 sequences, about 15% seen once. Sequencing was done on a sample of blood. All receptors derive from a young woman with Graves' hyperthyroidism.

This clonotype occurred many times. The V gene is TRBV12-3 or TRBV12-4, the J gene TRBJ2-5, with 8 positions matching TRBD1. Trimming cost V 3 bases and J 5 bases; bases outside gene matches: 11. The CDR3 sequence is 16 residues long. The CDR3 region is CASSFFLPGGSETQYF. The CDR3 region has the DNA TGTGCCAGCAGTTTTTTCCTACCAGGGGGCTCGGAGACCCAGTACTTC.

The table lists this clonotype with many counts. The CDR3 is CASSISGTSGRRNPYEQYF. The CDR3 nucleotides read TGCGCCAGCAGCATTTCCGGGACTAGCGGGAGGAGAAATCCCTACGAGCAGTACTTC. This chain uses TRBV5-1 with TRBJ2-7; 15 nucleotides align to TRBD2. V lost 4 bases, J lost 2 bases, and 13 bases stayed unmatched. CDR1 is SGHRS, CDR2 YFSETQ, per germline. The CDR3 is made up of 19 amino acids.

This clonotype was seen at least ten times. The CDR3 DNA follows: TGTGCCAGCAGCTCTAGGGGGGGGGCCGGGGAGACCCAGTACTTC. Its protein is CASSSRGGAGETQYF. The chain joins TRBV28 to TRBJ2-5; D might be TRBD2 (7 bases). There are 15 residues in the CDR3. The V end lost 6 bases, the J end lost 5 bases, and 19 bases lay between the germline ends. Germline assignment: CDR1 MDHEN and CDR2 SYDVKM.